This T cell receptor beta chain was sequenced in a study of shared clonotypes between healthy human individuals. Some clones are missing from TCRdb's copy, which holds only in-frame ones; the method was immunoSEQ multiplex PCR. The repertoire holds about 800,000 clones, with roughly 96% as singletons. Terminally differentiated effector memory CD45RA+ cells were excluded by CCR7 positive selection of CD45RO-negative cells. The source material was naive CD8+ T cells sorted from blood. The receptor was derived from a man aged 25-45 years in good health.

The CDR3 DNA reads as TGTGCCAGCAGCCAAGACAGGGTTTGGGGCTACGAGCAGTACTTC. It yields the protein CASSQDRVWGYEQYF. V gene TRBV14 combines with J gene TRBJ2-7; TRBD1 is a possible D gene (5 bases). In germline, CDR1 is SGHDN, CDR2 FVKESK. V lost 0 bases and J 3 bases, leaving 12 bases between the germline ends. This CDR3 has 15 residues.